The 27 T cell receptor beta chains below all came from one sample that was sequenced in a study of T cell responses to AZD1222 COVID-19 vaccine. TCRdb keeps only in-frame clones here, not all; method: immunoSEQ multiplex PCR. The table has roughly 150,000 clones, about 91% seen once. The sequenced sample was peripheral blood, obtained on day 0 of AZD1222 vaccination. The receptors were gathered from an adult in good health.

This clone was seen a single time. The V gene is TRBV25-1, the J gene TRBJ2-7; D might be TRBD2 (5 bases). Looked up from germline, CDR1 is MGHDK and CDR2 is SYGVNS. The V end was cut by 5 bases, the J end by 3 bases, with 26 bases between. The CDR3 loop spans 18 amino acids. This CDR3 reads CASSRIYPQTGIDYEQYF. In nucleotides, the CDR3 is TGTGCCAGCAGTCGCATTTACCCTCAGACGGGGATAGACTACGAGCAGTACTTC.

The sample holds one count of this clone. The chain couples TRBV2 to TRBJ2-1; 14 bases map to TRBD2. The CDR3 totals 15 residues. The germline CDR1 and CDR2 sequences are SNHLY and FYNNEI. V trimming: 8 bases; J trimming: 4 bases; junction bases outside the gene matches: 4. CDR3 sequence: CASRGLAGVYNEQFF. CDR3 DNA sequence: TGTGCCAGCCGGGGACTAGCGGGGGTTTACAATGAGCAGTTCTTC.

This clone was counted between two and nine times. This chain joins TRBV7-2 and TRBJ2-1; D uncertain. CDR1 and CDR2 (germline): SGHTA, FQGNSA. The CDR3 runs 17 residues. V shed 1 base and J shed 0 bases, with 13 bases lying between them. CDR3: CASSLVRTLRSYNEQFF. The DNA for the CDR3 is TGTGCCAGCAGCTTAGTCCGCACTTTACGCTCCTACAATGAGCAGTTCTTC.

Comment on this clone: The junction differs from germline at one of its ends, possibly a read error. The chain recombines TRBV7-9 with TRBJ2-7; TRBD1 matches 12 bases. Germline assignment: CDR1 SEHNR and CDR2 FQNEAQ (reference sequence). The CDR3 covers 16 residues. CDR3 loop: CASSLEGTGGVLRLFF. CDR3 coding DNA: TGTGCCAGCAGCTTAGAAGGGACAGGGGGCGTATTACGGCTTTTCTTC.

The V gene is TRBV7-6, the J gene TRBJ2-1, with D perhaps TRBD1 (5 bases). The V end was cut by 5 bases, the J end by 0 bases, with 11 bases between. Germline values: CDR1 SGHVS, CDR2 FNYEAQ. The CDR3 has 15 residues. CDR3 bases: TGTGCCAGCAGCCCCGACAGTAGCTCCTACAATGAGCAGTTCTTC. Translating it yields CASSPDSSSYNEQFF.

This clone was seen just once. The gene calls are TRBV7-9 and TRBJ1-1; D not certain. Germline-derived CDR1 and CDR2 are SEHNR and FQNEAQ (reference sequence). V was cut by 5 bases and J by 5 bases, with 9 bases left in between. The CDR3 has 12 residues. This chain's CDR3 is CASSGELTEAFF. The CDR3 DNA reads TGTGCCAGCAGCGGGGAATTGACTGAAGCTTTCTTT.

The V call is TRBV9, the J call TRBJ2-2, with 8 nucleotides matching TRBD2. The germline CDR1 and CDR2 sequences are SGDLS and YYNGEE. Trimming took 4 bases from V and 3 from J; bases not matched to a gene: 5. The length of the CDR3 is 15 residues. DNA for the CDR3: TGTGCCAGCAGCTTACTAGCGGCCTACACCGGGGAGCTGTTTTTT. The encoded protein is CASSLLAAYTGELFF.

The chain couples TRBV7-2 to TRBJ1-5, with D perhaps matching TRBD1 (5 bases). The V gene's germline CDR1 is SGHTA and CDR2 FQGNSA. V dropped 1 base and J dropped 2 bases, with 15 bases sitting between them. The CDR3 covers 17 residues. Here the CDR3 reads CASSLVAGREGNQPQHF. The CDR3 nucleotides read TGTGCCAGCAGCTTAGTTGCAGGGAGGGAAGGCAATCAGCCCCAGCATTTT.

The V call is TRBV12-3 or TRBV12-4, the J call TRBJ1-2, with D hard to call. V shed 1 base and J shed 4 bases, with 7 bases lying between them. This CDR3 region has 13 residues. The CDR3 here is CASSLGVGYGYTF. In DNA, the CDR3 is TGTGCCAGCAGTTTAGGCGTCGGCTATGGCTACACCTTC.

The chain combines TRBV3-1 (or the pseudogene TRBV3-2) with TRBJ1-5; no clear D gene. Trimming removed 4 bases from V and 6 bases from J, with 10 bases in between. CDR3 length: 13 amino acids. CDR1 and CDR2 from the germline V gene are LGHDT and YNNKEL (reference sequence). The CDR3 bases are TGTGCCAGCAGCCCGGGAGGCGTTCAGCCCCAGCATTTT. Translated: CASSPGGVQPQHF.

The CDR3 DNA follows: TGCGCCAGCAGCCCTAGGGGAGGGAACACTGAAGCTTTCTTT. Its protein is CASSPRGGNTEAFF. The chain links TRBV4-1 to TRBJ1-1; the D gene is possibly TRBD1 (5 bases). There are 14 residues in the CDR3. With 4 bases removed from V and 1 base from J, the gap between germline ends came to 10 bases. Germline CDR1 MGHRA, CDR2 YSYEKL.

This clone showed up just a few times. The rearrangement uses TRBV3-1 (or the pseudogene TRBV3-2) and TRBJ1-4, with D unresolved. The CDR3 runs 15 residues. The ends were cut back, 0 bases at V and 8 bases at J, with 13 bases in the middle. Germline-derived CDR1 and CDR2 are LGHDT and YNNKEL (reference sequence). CDR3 nucleotides: TGTGCCAGCAGCCAAGAGCGGTGGGCAGGCGAAAAACTGTTTTTT. Its protein product is CASSQERWAGEKLFF.

V usage is TRBV12-3 or TRBV12-4 and J usage is TRBJ2-7; D gene unclear. Deletions cut 3 bases from V and 3 bases from J, with 3 bases between. The CDR3 totals 11 residues. The CDR3 nucleotides read TGTGCCAGCAGTTTTGGCTACGAGCAGTACTTC. Translated, it gives CASSFGYEQYF.

The chain joins TRBV18 to TRBJ2-7; D may match TRBD1 or TRBD2 (6 bases each). CDR3 length: 15 amino acids. V lost 6 bases and J 6 bases, leaving 21 bases between the germline ends. Germline CDR1 is KGHSH and CDR2 is LQKENI. The CDR3 spells CASSQQGGGDGEQYF. The CDR3 DNA sequence: TGTGCCAGCTCTCAACAGGGCGGAGGGGATGGCGAGCAGTACTTC. The full variable domain, in which reference TRBV18 and TRBJ2-7 provide the parts outside the CDR3, is NAGVMQNPRHLVRRRGQEARLRCSPMKGHSHVYWYRQLPEEGLKFMVYLQKENIIDESGMPKERFSAEFPKEGPSILRIQQVVRGDSAAYFCASSQQGGGDGEQYFGPGTRLTVT.

The rearrangement uses TRBV12-3 or TRBV12-4 and TRBJ2-7, with a weak D call TRBD2 (6 bases). The CDR3 spans 12 residues. With 6 bases removed from V and 5 bases from J, the gap between germline ends came to 11 bases. The DNA for the CDR3 is TGTGCCAGCAGCACCGCGGGAAACGAGCAGTACTTC. It specifies CASSTAGNEQYF.

The J gene is TRBJ2-1, the V gene TRBV3-1 (or the pseudogene TRBV3-2); D is unresolved. Trimming took 0 bases from V and 0 from J, leaving 6 bases between them. The CDR3 extends over 15 amino acids. Germline CDR1 and CDR2: LGHDT and YNNKEL (reference sequence). DNA for the CDR3: TGTGCCAGCAGCCAAGAAGGGCGCTCCTACAATGAGCAGTTCTTC. Translated: CASSQEGRSYNEQFF.

The chain links TRBV4-1 to TRBJ1-5; a possible D gene is TRBD1 (5 bases). Germline V lookup: CDR1 MGHRA, CDR2 YSYEKL. This CDR3 contains 16 residues. V was clipped by 0 bases and J by 6 bases, with 15 bases between them. CDR3 sequence reads: CASSQDGGGTVQPQHF. DNA for the CDR3: TGCGCCAGCAGCCAAGATGGGGGGGGTACGGTTCAGCCCCAGCATTTT.

The V and J genes are TRBV28 and TRBJ2-2; D remains unclear. The CDR3 sequence is 12 residues long. The ends were cut back, 7 bases at V and 1 base at J, with 4 bases in the middle. Germline CDR1 MDHEN, CDR2 SYDVKM. The CDR3 region is CASTENTGELFF. The DNA for the CDR3 is TGTGCCAGCACTGAGAACACCGGGGAGCTGTTTTTT.

The chain is built from TRBV12-3 or TRBV12-4 and TRBJ2-5; D uncertain. The CDR3 is 12 residues long. The V and J ends lost 3 bases and 9 bases respectively, with 11 bases between them. CDR3 protein: CASSFPGQAQYF. The CDR3 region has the DNA TGTGCCAGCAGTTTTCCGGGCCAGGCCCAGTACTTC.

The V and J genes are TRBV4-1 and TRBJ2-7; the D gene could be TRBD1 or TRBD2 (5 bases each). Germline lookup yields CDR1 MGHRA and CDR2 YSYEKL. Trimming shortened V by 6 bases and J by 2 bases, and 17 bases separated the two germline ends. The CDR3 length is 15 residues. The CDR3: CASRVTGRGAYEQYF. CDR3 coding DNA: TGCGCCAGCAGGGTCACGGGGAGAGGGGCCTACGAGCAGTACTTC.

A few counts support this clone. This sequence joins TRBV6-9 and TRBJ1-4; D is ambiguous. The germline V gene has CDR1 MNHGY and CDR2 SVAAGI. CDR3 length: 14 amino acids. The V end was cut by 2 bases, the J end by 8 bases, with 12 bases between. CDR3 nucleotide sequence: TGTGCCAGCAGTTATAACCGCCTGGGGGAAAAACTGTTTTTT. Translating it yields CASSYNRLGEKLFF.

This clone has a handful of counts. The V call is TRBV30, the J call TRBJ1-2; a weak D match, TRBD1 (5 bases). V shed 2 bases and J shed 3 bases, with 13 bases lying between them. The CDR3 covers 14 residues. Germline CDR1 GTSNPN, CDR2 SVGIG (reference sequence). The CDR3, as DNA: TGTGCCTGGAGTCGCGGGGGGACCTACTATGGCTACACCTTC. As protein: CAWSRGGTYYGYTF.

J is TRBJ1-6 and V is TRBV6-5; D ambiguous. The CDR3 length is 14 residues. Deletions cut 6 bases from V and 7 bases from J, with 13 bases between. Germline loops: CDR1 MNHEY, CDR2 SVGAGI. Here the CDR3 DNA reads TGTGCCAGCAGCCTGCCGACGGGCAATTCACCCCTCCACTTT. Translation: CASSLPTGNSPLHF.

V usage is TRBV15 and J usage is TRBJ1-1; 8 bases match TRBD1. Trimming cost V 5 bases and J 6 bases; bases outside gene matches: 23. The length of the CDR3 is 19 residues. Germline V gene lookup returns CDR1 LNHNV and CDR2 YYDKDF (reference sequence). CDR3 DNA sequence: TGTGCCACCAGCGACCGAACAGGAGTTGCAACGGACAGGGTTGCTGAAGCTTTCTTT. It translates to CATSDRTGVATDRVAEAFF.

J is TRBJ2-1 and V is TRBV9; possible D gene TRBD2, 6 bases. This CDR3 spans 15 amino acids. Germline V gene sequence: CDR1 SGDLS, CDR2 YYNGEE. The V and J ends lost 0 bases and 2 bases respectively, with 9 bases between them. The CDR3 protein is CASSVGAGPYNEQFF. DNA of the CDR3: TGTGCCAGCAGCGTAGGCGCGGGACCCTACAATGAGCAGTTCTTC.

J is TRBJ2-7 and V is TRBV28, with D unclear. Germline V gene sequence: CDR1 MDHEN, CDR2 SYDVKM. CDR3 size: 15 residues. Trimming stripped 5 bases from V and 1 base from J, with 15 bases between. For the CDR3, the DNA is TGTGCCAGCAGTAACCTACCCGATAGATCCTACGAGCAGTACTTC. Amino acid sequence: CASSNLPDRSYEQYF.

The chain recombines TRBV7-3 with TRBJ2-2; 7 bases are shared with TRBD2. The CDR3 is 16 residues long. Trimming removed 5 bases from V and 3 bases from J; junction bases left unmatched: 9. Germline CDR1 reads SGHTA; CDR2 reads FQGTGA. CDR3 bases: TGTGCCAGCAGCCAACACCTAGCGGAAGACACCGGGGAGCTGTTTTTT. Its translation: CASSQHLAEDTGELFF.